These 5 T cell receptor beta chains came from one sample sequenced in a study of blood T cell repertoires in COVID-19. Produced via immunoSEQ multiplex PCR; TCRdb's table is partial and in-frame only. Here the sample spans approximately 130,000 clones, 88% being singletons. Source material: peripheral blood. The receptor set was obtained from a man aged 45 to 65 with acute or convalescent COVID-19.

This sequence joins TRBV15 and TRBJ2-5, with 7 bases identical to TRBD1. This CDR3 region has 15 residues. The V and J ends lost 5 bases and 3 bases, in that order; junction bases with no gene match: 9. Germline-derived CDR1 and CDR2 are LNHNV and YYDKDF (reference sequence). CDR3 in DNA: TGTGCCACCAGCGGGATAAGGGACAGTGAAGAGACCCAGTACTTC. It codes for CATSGIRDSEETQYF.

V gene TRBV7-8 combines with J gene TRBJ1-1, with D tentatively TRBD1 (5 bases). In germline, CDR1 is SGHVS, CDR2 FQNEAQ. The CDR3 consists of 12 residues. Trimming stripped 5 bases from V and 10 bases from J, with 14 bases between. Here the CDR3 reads CASSPGGRVAFF. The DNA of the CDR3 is TGTGCCAGCAGCCCGGGGGGGAGAGTAGCTTTCTTT.

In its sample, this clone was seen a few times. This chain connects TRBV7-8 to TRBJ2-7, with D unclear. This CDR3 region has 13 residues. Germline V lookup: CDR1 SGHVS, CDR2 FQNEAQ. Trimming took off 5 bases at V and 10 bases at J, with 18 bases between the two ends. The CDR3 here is CASSPAPQVPQYF. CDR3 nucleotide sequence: TGTGCCAGCAGCCCCGCGCCCCAGGTCCCCCAGTACTTC.

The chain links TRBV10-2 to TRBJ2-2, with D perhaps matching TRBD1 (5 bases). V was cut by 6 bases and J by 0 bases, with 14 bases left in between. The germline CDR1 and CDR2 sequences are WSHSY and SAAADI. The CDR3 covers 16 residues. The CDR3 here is CASRRRQQANTGELFF. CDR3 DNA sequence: TGCGCCAGCAGGAGACGACAACAGGCGAACACCGGGGAGCTGTTTTTT.

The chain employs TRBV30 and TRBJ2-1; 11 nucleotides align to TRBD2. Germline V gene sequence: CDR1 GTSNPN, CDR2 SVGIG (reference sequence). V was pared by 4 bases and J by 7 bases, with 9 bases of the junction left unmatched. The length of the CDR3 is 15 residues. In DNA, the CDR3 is TGTGCCTGGAAGGGGGACCGACTAGCGGGAAATGAGCAGTTCTTC. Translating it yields CAWKGDRLAGNEQFF.